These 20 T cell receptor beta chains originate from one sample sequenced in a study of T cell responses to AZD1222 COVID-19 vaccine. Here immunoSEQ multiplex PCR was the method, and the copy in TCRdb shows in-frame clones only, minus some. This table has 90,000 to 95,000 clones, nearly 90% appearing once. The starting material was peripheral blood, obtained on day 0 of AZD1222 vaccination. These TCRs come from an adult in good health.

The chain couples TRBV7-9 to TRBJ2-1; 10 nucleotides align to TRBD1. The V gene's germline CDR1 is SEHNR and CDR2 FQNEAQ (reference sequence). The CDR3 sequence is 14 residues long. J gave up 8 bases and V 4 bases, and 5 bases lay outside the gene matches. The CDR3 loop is CASSSRDRGHEQFF. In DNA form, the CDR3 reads TGTGCCAGCAGCTCCCGGGACAGGGGCCATGAGCAGTTCTTC.

The CDR3 sequence is CASSATWAGAEAFF. For the CDR3, the DNA is TGCGCCAGCAGCGCAACCTGGGCGGGGGCTGAAGCTTTCTTT. The chain is built from TRBV5-1 and TRBJ1-1, with a weak D call TRBD1 (5 bases). The germline gives CDR1 SGHRS, CDR2 YFSETQ. This CDR3 has 14 amino acids. V lost 4 bases and J 6 bases, leaving 16 bases between the germline ends. Together with reference TRBV5-1 and TRBJ1-1, the CDR3 gives the full variable domain: KAGVTQTPRYLIKTRGQQVTLSCSPISGHRSVSWYQQTPGQGLQFLFEYFSETQRNKGNFPGRFSGRQFSNSRSEMNVSTLELGDSALYLCASSATWAGAEAFFGQGTRLTVV.

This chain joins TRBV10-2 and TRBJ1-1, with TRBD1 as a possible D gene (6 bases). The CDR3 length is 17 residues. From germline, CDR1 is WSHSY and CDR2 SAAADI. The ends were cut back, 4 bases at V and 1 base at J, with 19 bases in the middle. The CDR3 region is CASSGWTARVENTEAFF. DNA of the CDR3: TGCGCCAGCAGTGGCTGGACAGCCAGAGTGGAGAACACTGAAGCTTTCTTT.

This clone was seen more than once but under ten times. In DNA, the CDR3 is TGCGCCAGCAGCATAGGCGAGGGGACAGATACGCAGTATTTT. Translation gives CASSIGEGTDTQYF. The chain couples TRBV4-3 to TRBJ2-3; D tentatively fits TRBD1 or TRBD2 (5 bases each). CDR1 is LGHNA, CDR2 YSLEER, per germline. The CDR3 runs to 14 residues. The germline V and J ends were trimmed by 5 bases and 3 bases, with 12 bases remaining between them.

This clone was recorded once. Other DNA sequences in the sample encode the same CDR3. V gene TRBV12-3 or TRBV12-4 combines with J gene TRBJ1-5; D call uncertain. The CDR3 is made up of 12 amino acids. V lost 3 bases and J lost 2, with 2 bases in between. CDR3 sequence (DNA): TGTGCCAGCAGTTTCCGCAATCAGCCCCAGCATTTT. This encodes CASSFRNQPQHF.

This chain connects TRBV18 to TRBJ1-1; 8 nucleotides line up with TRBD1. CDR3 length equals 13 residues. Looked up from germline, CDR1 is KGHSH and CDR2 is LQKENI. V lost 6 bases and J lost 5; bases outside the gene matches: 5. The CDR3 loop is CASSRTGGTEAFF. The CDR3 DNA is TGTGCCAGCTCGCGAACAGGGGGAACTGAAGCTTTCTTT.

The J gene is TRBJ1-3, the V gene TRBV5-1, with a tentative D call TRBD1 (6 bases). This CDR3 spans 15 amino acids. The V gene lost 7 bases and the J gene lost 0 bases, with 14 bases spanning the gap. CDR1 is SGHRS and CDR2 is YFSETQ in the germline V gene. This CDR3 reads CASRQVPLSGNTIYF. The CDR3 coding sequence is TGCGCCAGCCGACAGGTTCCCCTCTCTGGAAACACCATATATTTT.

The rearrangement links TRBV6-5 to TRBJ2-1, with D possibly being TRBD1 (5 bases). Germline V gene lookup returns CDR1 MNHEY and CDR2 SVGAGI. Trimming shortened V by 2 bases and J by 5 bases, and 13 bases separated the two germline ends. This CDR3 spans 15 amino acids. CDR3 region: CASSYGAGIDNEQFF. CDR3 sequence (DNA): TGTGCCAGCAGTTACGGGGCAGGGATAGACAATGAGCAGTTCTTC.

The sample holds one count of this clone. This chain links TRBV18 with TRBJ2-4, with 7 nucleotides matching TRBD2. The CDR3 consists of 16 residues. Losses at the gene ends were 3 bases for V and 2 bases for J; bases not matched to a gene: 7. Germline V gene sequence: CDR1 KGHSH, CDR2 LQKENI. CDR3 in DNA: TGTGCCAGCTCACCCCGGGGGAGGGCCACCAAAAACATTCAGTACTTC. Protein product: CASSPRGRATKNIQYF.

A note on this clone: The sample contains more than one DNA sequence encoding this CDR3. As DNA, the CDR3 is TGTGCCAGTAGTACAACAGGGACAGAAAACTATGGCTACACCTTC. This translates into CASSTTGTENYGYTF. The chain joins TRBV19 to TRBJ1-2; TRBD1 agrees at 7 bases. CDR3 length: 15 residues. The germline V gene encodes CDR1 LNHDA and CDR2 SQIVND (reference sequence). The ends lost 4 bases at V and 2 bases at J; junction bases unmatched: 7.

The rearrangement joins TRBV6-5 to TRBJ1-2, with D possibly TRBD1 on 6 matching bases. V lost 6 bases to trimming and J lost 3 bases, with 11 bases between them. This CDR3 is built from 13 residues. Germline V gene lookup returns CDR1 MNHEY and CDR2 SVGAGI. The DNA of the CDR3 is TGTGCCAGCAGCAGGGGTGCCGACTATGGCTACACCTTC. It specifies CASSRGADYGYTF.

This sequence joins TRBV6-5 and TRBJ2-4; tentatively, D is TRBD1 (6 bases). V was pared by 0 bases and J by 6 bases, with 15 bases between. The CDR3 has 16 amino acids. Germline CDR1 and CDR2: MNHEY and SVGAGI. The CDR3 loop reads CASSYSLRGAGNIQYF. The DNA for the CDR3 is TGTGCCAGCAGTTACTCTCTCAGGGGCGCCGGAAACATTCAGTACTTC.

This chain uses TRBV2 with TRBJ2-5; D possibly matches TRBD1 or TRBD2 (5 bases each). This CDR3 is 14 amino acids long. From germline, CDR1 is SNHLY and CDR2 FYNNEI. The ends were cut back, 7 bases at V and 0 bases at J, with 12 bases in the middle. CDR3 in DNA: TGTGCCAGCACCTCTAGGGGAGACCAAGAGACCCAGTACTTC. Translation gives CASTSRGDQETQYF.

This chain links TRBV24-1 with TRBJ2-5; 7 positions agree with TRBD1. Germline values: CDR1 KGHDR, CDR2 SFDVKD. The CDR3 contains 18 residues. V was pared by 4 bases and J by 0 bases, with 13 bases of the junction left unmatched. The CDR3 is CATSDRKQETGYQETQYF. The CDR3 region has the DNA TGTGCCACCAGTGACCGAAAACAAGAGACAGGGTACCAAGAGACCCAGTACTTC.

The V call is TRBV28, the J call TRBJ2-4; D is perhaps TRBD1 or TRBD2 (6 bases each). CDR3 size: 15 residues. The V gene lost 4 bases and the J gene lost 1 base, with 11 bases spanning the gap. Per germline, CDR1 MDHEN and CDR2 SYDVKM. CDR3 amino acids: CASSSGGTAKNIQYF. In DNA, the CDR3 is TGTGCCAGCAGTTCCGGGGGCACGGCCAAAAACATTCAGTACTTC.

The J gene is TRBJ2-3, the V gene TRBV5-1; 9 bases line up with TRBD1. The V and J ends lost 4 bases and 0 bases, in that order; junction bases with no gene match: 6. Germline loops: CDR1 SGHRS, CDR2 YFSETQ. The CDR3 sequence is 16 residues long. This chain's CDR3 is CASSAGTGTSTDTQYF. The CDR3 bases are TGCGCCAGCAGCGCCGGGACAGGGACTAGCACAGATACGCAGTATTTT. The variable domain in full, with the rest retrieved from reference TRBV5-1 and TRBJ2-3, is KAGVTQTPRYLIKTRGQQVTLSCSPISGHRSVSWYQQTPGQGLQFLFEYFSETQRNKGNFPGRFSGRQFSNSRSEMNVSTLELGDSALYLCASSAGTGTSTDTQYFGPGTRLTVL.

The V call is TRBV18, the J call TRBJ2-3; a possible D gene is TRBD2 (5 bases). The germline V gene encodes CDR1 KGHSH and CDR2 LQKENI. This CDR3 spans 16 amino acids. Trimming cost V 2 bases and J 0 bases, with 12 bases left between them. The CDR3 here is CASSPRFGESTDTQYF. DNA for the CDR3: TGTGCCAGCTCACCAAGATTCGGGGAAAGCACAGATACGCAGTATTTT.

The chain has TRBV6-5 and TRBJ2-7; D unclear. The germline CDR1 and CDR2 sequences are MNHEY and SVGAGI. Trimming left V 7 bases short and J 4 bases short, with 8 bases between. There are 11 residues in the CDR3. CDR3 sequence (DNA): TGTGCCAGCACCTTAAAGTACGAGCAGTACTTC. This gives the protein CASTLKYEQYF.

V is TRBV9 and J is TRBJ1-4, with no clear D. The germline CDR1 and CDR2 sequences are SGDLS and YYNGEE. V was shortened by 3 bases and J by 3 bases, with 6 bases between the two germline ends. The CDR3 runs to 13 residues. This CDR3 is CASSARANEKLFF. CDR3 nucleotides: TGTGCCAGCAGCGCTCGGGCTAATGAAAAACTGTTTTTT.

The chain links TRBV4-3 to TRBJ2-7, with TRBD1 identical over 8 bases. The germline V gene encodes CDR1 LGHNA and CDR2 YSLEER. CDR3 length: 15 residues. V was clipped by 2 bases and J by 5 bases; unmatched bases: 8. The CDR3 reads CASSQTGGGGDEQYF. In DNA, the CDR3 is TGCGCCAGCAGCCAAACAGGGGGAGGAGGGGACGAGCAGTACTTC.